The TCR beta chain described here comes from a study of OX40 agonist ivuxolimab in advanced cancers. Germline V gives CDR1 SGHRS, CDR2 YFSETQ. V was shortened by 4 bases and J by 3 bases, with 10 bases between the two germline ends. The CDR3 has 13 amino acids. Sequencing was performed with immunoSEQ multiplex PCR; in TCRdb, only in-frame clones are kept and a portion is missing. The table includes about 50,000 clones, roughly 87% detected once. This receptor was taken from an adult with an advanced solid tumor such as melanoma, head and neck, liver or kidney cancer. This rearrangement joins TRBV5-1 to TRBJ2-5; D is ambiguous. This material consisted of CD4+ or CD8+ T cells sorted from blood, taken in a trial of the OX40 agonist ivuxolimab. DNA of the CDR3: TGCGCCAGCAGCGCCGAGTTAGAAGAGACCCAGTACTTC. Its protein product is CASSAELEETQYF.